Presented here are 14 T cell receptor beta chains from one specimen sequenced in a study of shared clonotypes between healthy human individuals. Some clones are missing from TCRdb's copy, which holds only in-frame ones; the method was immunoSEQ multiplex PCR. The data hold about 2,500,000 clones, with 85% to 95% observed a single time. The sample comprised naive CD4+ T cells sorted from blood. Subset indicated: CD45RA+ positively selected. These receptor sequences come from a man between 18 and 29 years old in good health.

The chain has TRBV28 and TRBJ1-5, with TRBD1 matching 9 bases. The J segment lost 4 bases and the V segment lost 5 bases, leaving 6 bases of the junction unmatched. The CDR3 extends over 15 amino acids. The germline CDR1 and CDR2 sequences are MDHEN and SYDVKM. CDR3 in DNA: TGTGCCAGCAGTCGCTGGGACAGGGAAAATCAGCCCCAGCATTTT. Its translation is CASSRWDRENQPQHF.

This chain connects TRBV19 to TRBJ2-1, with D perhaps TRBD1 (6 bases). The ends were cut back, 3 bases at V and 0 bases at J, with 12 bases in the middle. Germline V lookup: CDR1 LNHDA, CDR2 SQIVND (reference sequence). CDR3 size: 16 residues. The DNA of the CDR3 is TGTGCCAGTAGTATCCTTGGACAGAGCTCCTACAATGAGCAGTTCTTC. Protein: CASSILGQSSYNEQFF. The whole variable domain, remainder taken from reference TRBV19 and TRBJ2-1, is DGGITQSPKYLFRKEGQNVTLSCEQNLNHDAMYWYRQDPGQGLRLIYYSQIVNDFQKGDIAEGYSVSREKKESFPLTVTSAQKNPTAFYLCASSILGQSSYNEQFFGPGTRLTVL.

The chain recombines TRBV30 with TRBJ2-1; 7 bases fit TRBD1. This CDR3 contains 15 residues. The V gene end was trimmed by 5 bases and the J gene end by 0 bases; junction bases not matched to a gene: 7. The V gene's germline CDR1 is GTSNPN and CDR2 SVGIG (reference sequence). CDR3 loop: CAWSRGGPSYNEQFF. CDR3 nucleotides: TGTGCCTGGTCCCGAGGGGGCCCCTCCTACAATGAGCAGTTCTTC.

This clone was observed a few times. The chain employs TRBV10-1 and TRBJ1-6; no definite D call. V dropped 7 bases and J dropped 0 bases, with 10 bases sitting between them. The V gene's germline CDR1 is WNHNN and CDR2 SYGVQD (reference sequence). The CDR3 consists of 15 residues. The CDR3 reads CASTTYTSYNSPLHF. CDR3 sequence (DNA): TGCGCCAGCACAACTTATACCTCCTATAATTCACCCCTCCACTTT.

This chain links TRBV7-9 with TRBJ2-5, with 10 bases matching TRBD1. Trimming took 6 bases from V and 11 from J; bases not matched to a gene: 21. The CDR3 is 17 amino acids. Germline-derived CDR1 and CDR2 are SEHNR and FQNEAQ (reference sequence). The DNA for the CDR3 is TGTGCCAGCAGTAACCCTCCGGGACAGGGGAGAAAGTCGGAGCAGTACTTC. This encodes CASSNPPGQGRKSEQYF.

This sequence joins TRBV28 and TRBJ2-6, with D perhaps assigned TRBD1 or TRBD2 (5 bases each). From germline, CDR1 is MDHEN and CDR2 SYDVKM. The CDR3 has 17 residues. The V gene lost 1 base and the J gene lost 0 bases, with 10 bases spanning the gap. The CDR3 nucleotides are TGTGCCAGCAGTTTATCGGGACGGGACTCTGGGGCCAACGTCCTGACTTTC. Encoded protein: CASSLSGRDSGANVLTF.

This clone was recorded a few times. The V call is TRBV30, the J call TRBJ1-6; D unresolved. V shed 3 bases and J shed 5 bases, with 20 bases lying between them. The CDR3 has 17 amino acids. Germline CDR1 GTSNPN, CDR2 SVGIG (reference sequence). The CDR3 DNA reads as TGTGCCTGGAGCGCGGACTTAACAGTCCCTAATAATTCACCCCTCCACTTT. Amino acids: CAWSADLTVPNNSPLHF.

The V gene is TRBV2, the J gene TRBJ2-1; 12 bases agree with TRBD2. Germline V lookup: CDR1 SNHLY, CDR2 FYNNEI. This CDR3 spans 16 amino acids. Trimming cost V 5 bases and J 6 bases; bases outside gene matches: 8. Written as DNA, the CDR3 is TGTGCCAGCAGTTCCCTAGCGGGGGGGGGTGGCAATGAGCAGTTCTTC. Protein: CASSSLAGGGGNEQFF.

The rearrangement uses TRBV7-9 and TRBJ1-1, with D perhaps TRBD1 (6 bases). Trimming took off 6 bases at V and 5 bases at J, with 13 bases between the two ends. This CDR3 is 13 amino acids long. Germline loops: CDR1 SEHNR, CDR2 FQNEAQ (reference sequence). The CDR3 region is CASRYSGVTEAFF. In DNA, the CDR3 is TGTGCCAGCAGATATTCAGGGGTTACTGAAGCTTTCTTT. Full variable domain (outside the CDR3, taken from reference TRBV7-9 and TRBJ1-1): DTGVSQNPRHKITKRGQNVTFRCDPISEHNRLYWYRQTLGQGPEFLTYFQNEAQLEKSRLLSDRFSAERPKGSFSTLEIQRTEQGDSAMYLCASRYSGVTEAFFGQGTRLTVV.

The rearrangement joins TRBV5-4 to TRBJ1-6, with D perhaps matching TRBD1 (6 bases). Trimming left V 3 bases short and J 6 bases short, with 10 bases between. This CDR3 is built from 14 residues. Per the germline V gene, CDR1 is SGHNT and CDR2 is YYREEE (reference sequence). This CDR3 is CASSSGQSNSPLHF. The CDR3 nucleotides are TGTGCCAGCAGCTCCGGACAGAGTAATTCACCCCTCCACTTT.

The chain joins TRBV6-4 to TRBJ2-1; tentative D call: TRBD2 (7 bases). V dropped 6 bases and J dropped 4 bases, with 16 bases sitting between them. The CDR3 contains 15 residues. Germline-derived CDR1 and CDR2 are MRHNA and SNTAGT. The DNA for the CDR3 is TGTGCCAGCAGGCATACGGGGGGCACATACAATGAGCAGTTCTTC. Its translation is CASRHTGGTYNEQFF.

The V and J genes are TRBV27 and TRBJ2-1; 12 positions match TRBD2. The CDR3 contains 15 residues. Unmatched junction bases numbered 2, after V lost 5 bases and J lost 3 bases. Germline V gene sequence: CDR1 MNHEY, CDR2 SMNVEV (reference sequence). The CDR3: CASSKTSGSYNEQFF. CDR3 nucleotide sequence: TGTGCCAGCAGTAAGACTAGCGGGAGCTACAATGAGCAGTTCTTC.

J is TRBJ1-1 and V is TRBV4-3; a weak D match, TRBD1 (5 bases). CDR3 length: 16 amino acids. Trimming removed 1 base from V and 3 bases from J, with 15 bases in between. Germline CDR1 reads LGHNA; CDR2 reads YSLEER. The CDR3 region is CASSQGWDGIHTEAFF. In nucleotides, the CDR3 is TGCGCCAGCAGCCAAGGGTGGGACGGGATCCACACTGAAGCTTTCTTT.

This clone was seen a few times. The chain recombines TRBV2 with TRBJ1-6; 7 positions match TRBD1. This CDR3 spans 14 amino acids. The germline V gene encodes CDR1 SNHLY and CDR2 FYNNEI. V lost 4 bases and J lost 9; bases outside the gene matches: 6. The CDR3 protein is CASSVDRDRSPLHF. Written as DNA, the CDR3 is TGTGCCAGCAGTGTTGACAGGGACCGTTCACCCCTCCACTTT. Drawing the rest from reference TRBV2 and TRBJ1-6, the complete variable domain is EPEVTQTPSHQVTQMGQEVILRCVPISNHLYFYWYRQILGQKVEFLVSFYNNEISEKSEIFDDQFSVERPDGSNFTLKIRSTKLEDSAMYFCASSVDRDRSPLHFGNGTRLTVT.